A single T cell receptor beta chain is shown here with its context. This specimen comes from a study of PD-L1 blockade in urothelial cancer. Study-wide context: Median T cell yield from blood was roughly 150,000.

The length of the CDR3 is 13 residues. V lost 8 bases and J lost 0, with 13 bases in between. The V gene's germline CDR1 is SQVTM and CDR2 ANQGSEA. Time point of the sample: pretreatment peripheral blood. Assay: immunoSEQ multiplex PCR; the TCRdb copy retains only in-frame clones and omits some. The sample includes 60,000 to 65,000 clones, about 86% of them seen just once. The source material was PBMCs, sampled around atezolizumab (anti-PD-L1) treatment. This chain connects TRBV29-1 to TRBJ1-1; TRBD1 might be the D (5 bases). The clonotype comes from a man between 65 and 80 years old with urothelial cancer. For the CDR3, the DNA is TGCAGCCTTCGGACAAGCATGAACACTGAAGCTTTCTTT. Translating gives CSLRTSMNTEAFF.